This section outlines one TCR beta chain sequence together with its context. A read error may produce the germline difference seen at one junction end. The data derive from a study of beta chain features in type 1 diabetes. The whole isolated RNA underwent reverse transcription, so sequencing captured expressed TCRB transcripts. Libraries were prepared by immunoSEQ multiplex PCR; TCRdb keeps only in-frame clonotypes and omits some of them. The data show a few hundred thousand clones, less than 35% seen once. The CDR3 totals 16 residues. Germline V gene data show CDR1 as ENHRY and CDR2 as SYGVKD. Sequencing input: central memory CD4+ T cells from blood. This rearrangement joins TRBV10-3 to TRBJ1-2; D perhaps matches TRBD1 (6 bases). The receptor comes from a man aged 25-45 years in good health. CDR3 loop: CAISDGQGKARDGYTF. CDR3 nucleotide sequence: TGCGCCATCAGTGATGGGCAGGGGAAGGCTCGCGATGGCTACACCTTC.